The clone carrying this T cell receptor beta chain has ten or more counts. This specimen belongs to a study of regulatory T cells in long-lasting Graves disease. Turning to the study itself: The study counted Graves' disease as persistent given over 5 years of antithyroid drugs and positive TSH receptor antibodies.

Germline lookup yields CDR1 SGHTA and CDR2 FQGNSA. Trimming stripped 2 bases from V and 8 bases from J, with 13 bases between. The CDR3 is made up of 15 amino acids. The time point is: persistent/refractory GD, antithyroid drugs over 5 years with positive TRAb. RNA from PBMCs was the source of the TCR library. Approximately 9-milliliter peripheral blood samples went into EDTA tubes. Arm-PCR of CDR3 regions with iRepertoire HTBI primers generated TCR beta libraries. Study processing details: Spanning all samples, the identified segments comprised approximately 57 TRBV and some 15 TRBJ. TCRdb processed the multiplex PCR reads anew with MiXCR; each CDR3 protein has one entry. These V and J calls derive from TCRdb rather than the authors' analysis. The sample yields about 460,000 distinct CDR3 sequences, 20% to 25% seen once.

Sequenced here: peripheral blood mononuclear cells (PBMCs), sampled when the disease was refractory, from a patient treated with antithyroid drugs. V is TRBV7-2 and J is TRBJ2-6, with D perhaps matching TRBD1 (6 bases). The clonotype originates from a female donor with Graves disease. The CDR3 sequence is CASSLLQGLSNVLTF. The CDR3 nucleotides read TGTGCCAGCAGCTTACTCCAGGGGTTGTCCAACGTCCTGACTTTC. The full variable domain, rest sourced from reference TRBV7-2 and TRBJ2-6, is GAGVSQSPSNKVTEKGKDVELRCDPISGHTALYWYRQSLGQGLEFLIYFQGNSAPDKSGLPSDRFSAERTGGSVSTLTIQRTQQEDSAVYLCASSLLQGLSNVLTFGAGSRLTVL.